This TCR beta chain was recorded in a study of blood T cell repertoires in COVID-19. Seattle patient enrollment occurred during active infection, with longitudinal follow-up thereafter. The CDR3 loop spans 15 amino acids. CDR1 is LGHDT, CDR2 YNNKEL, per germline (reference sequence). Trimming took off 4 bases at V and 4 bases at J, with 16 bases between the two ends. TCRdb's copy holds only in-frame clones and misses some; the assay was immunoSEQ multiplex PCR. The sample yields some 290,000 clones, roughly 89% seen once. This chain links TRBV3-1 (or the pseudogene TRBV3-2) with TRBJ1-1, with D possibly TRBD1 on 5 matching bases. Material for sequencing was peripheral blood. This TCR came from a woman under 40 with COVID-19, enrolled during active disease. The CDR3 DNA reads as TGTGCCAGCAGCCCCCGAGCCAGGGCAGGCACTGAAGCTTTCTTT. Its translation is CASSPRARAGTEAFF.